These 25 T cell receptor beta chains came from one sample sequenced in a study of blood T cell repertoires in COVID-19 (dated by TCRdb to about 2020). The library was obtained by the immunoSEQ multiplex PCR assay. TCRdb stores this immuneACCESS table with in-frame sequences only. Part of the clones is absent; in the studies checked, under half of the shortfall reflects unresolved V genes, and no reason is known for the rest. The sample data list tens of thousands of clones, and around four fifths of these were observed just once. Over 7% of the sample is held by the ten biggest clonotypes. Sequenced input: peripheral blood. These receptors were taken from a man in his 60s with active COVID-19.

The chain links TRBV5-1 to TRBJ2-1, with TRBD2 matching over 7 bases. Germline V CDR1 and CDR2: SGHRS, YFSETQ. V trimming: 3 bases; J trimming: 6 bases; junction bases outside the gene matches: 6. This CDR3 is built from 14 residues. For the CDR3, the DNA is TGCGCCAGCAGCTCTTTAACGGGGGGCAATGAGCAGTTCTTC. Protein: CASSSLTGGNEQFF.

This chain's CDR3 is CAVVAGIPDTQYF. CDR3 DNA: TGTGCCGTGGTAGCGGGAATACCAGATACGCAGTATTTT. The V gene is TRBV6-1, the J gene TRBJ2-3; 8 bases are a match to TRBD2. Losses at the gene ends were 11 bases for V and 4 bases for J; bases not matched to a gene: 8. Germline CDR1 is MNHNS and CDR2 is SASEGT. The CDR3 totals 13 residues.

This chain links TRBV28 with TRBJ2-2; the D gene is possibly TRBD2 (6 bases). V dropped 5 bases and J dropped 2 bases, with 18 bases sitting between them. Looked up from germline, CDR1 is MDHEN and CDR2 is SYDVKM. The CDR3 contains 17 residues. The CDR3 here is CASSHLRRDFNTGELFF. The DNA for the CDR3 is TGTGCCAGCAGTCATTTACGCCGGGACTTCAACACCGGGGAGCTGTTTTTT.

The chain recombines TRBV3-1 (or the pseudogene TRBV3-2) with TRBJ2-5; 7 positions match TRBD1. V gave up 5 bases and J gave up 5 bases; unmatched junction bases: 8. Germline assignment: CDR1 LGHDT and CDR2 YNNKEL (reference sequence). The CDR3 is made up of 14 amino acids. The CDR3 region is CASSSTGTTETQYF. The CDR3 coding sequence is TGTGCCAGCAGCTCGACAGGGACAACGGAGACCCAGTACTTC.

This clone has just a few counts. The chain combines TRBV15 with TRBJ2-1; D not certain. CDR1 is LNHNV, CDR2 YYDKDF, per germline (reference sequence). V shed 1 base and J shed 5 bases, with 12 bases lying between them. The CDR3 consists of 15 residues. CDR3 loop: CATSRVAVWNNEQFF. The DNA for the CDR3 is TGTGCCACCAGCAGAGTAGCCGTCTGGAACAATGAGCAGTTCTTC.

The chain joins TRBV19 to TRBJ2-7; 11 nucleotides align to TRBD1. V lost 6 bases to trimming and J lost 6 bases; unmatched junction nucleotides: 10. CDR1 is LNHDA and CDR2 is SQIVND in the germline V gene (reference sequence). The CDR3 spans 15 residues. This CDR3 is CASSLGQGATSEQYF. The CDR3 nucleotides read TGTGCCAGTAGCCTTGGACAGGGGGCAACGAGCGAGCAGTACTTC.

V usage is TRBV18 and J usage is TRBJ1-1; D unclear. This CDR3 spans 12 amino acids. The V end was cut by 3 bases, the J end by 7 bases, with 9 bases between. Germline V gives CDR1 KGHSH, CDR2 LQKENI. The CDR3 reads CASSPQADEAFF. Written as DNA, the CDR3 is TGTGCCAGCTCACCGCAGGCAGATGAAGCTTTCTTT.

This clone came up once. The chain has TRBV11-2 and TRBJ2-3; 10 bases are shared with TRBD2. This CDR3 comprises 16 residues. J lost 4 bases, V lost 1 base, and 5 bases had no gene match. The germline gives CDR1 SGHAT, CDR2 FQNNGV. The CDR3 protein is CASSLGSSGGADTQYF. CDR3 DNA sequence: TGTGCCAGCAGCTTAGGTTCTAGCGGGGGCGCAGATACGCAGTATTTT.

This chain connects TRBV14 to TRBJ2-2; TRBD1 agrees at 8 bases. The CDR3 is 16 residues long. Germline V gives CDR1 SGHDN, CDR2 FVKESK. Trimming at V came to 0 bases and at J to 4 bases, leaving 4 bases not matched to a gene. CDR3 sequence (DNA): TGTGCCAGCAGCCAAGAAGGCAGGGGGCGCACCGGGGAGCTGTTTTTT. It encodes CASSQEGRGRTGELFF.

This clone was observed a few times. The chain joins TRBV11-2 to TRBJ2-7, with 13 bases aligning to TRBD2. The length of the CDR3 is 16 residues. Germline V CDR1 and CDR2: SGHAT, FQNNGV. J lost 3 bases, V lost 5 bases, and 7 bases had no gene match. CDR3 nucleotides: TGTGCCAGCAGCGGGACACTAGCGGGGGGGGTCTACGAGCAGTACTTC. Residues: CASSGTLAGGVYEQYF.

The genes are TRBV4-1 and TRBJ2-7; D is unclear. The CDR3 extends over 17 amino acids. Germline CDR1 reads MGHRA; CDR2 reads YSYEKL. The V end lost 1 base, the J end lost 0 bases, and 16 bases lay between the germline ends. The CDR3 sequence is CASSQVQAPVSSYEQYF. CDR3 nucleotide sequence: TGCGCCAGCAGCCAAGTCCAGGCGCCAGTCAGCTCCTACGAGCAGTACTTC.

The chain carries TRBV15 and TRBJ2-1; possible D gene TRBD2, 7 bases. Trimming took off 3 bases at V and 6 bases at J, with 15 bases between the two ends. CDR1 is LNHNV and CDR2 is YYDKDF in the germline V gene (reference sequence). The CDR3 loop spans 15 amino acids. CDR3 sequence reads: CATSSTKRGGNEQFF. The CDR3 bases are TGTGCCACCAGCAGTACCAAGAGGGGGGGCAATGAGCAGTTCTTC.

V and J are TRBV1 and TRBJ2-5; no DNA check was done on the table's D call, TRBD2. TRBV1 is described as a pseudogene. The length of the CDR3 is 19 residues. The CDR3 DNA reads as TGCACCAGCAGCCATGAAAGGGAGCCTTTGGCCTTCTTGGTCCAGACCCAGTACTTC. The encoded protein is CTSSHEREPLAFLVQTQYF.

This clone appeared a few times. The J gene is TRBJ2-7, the V gene TRBV4-1; the match to TRBD1 covers 9 bases. The CDR3 is 18 residues long. Per germline, CDR1 MGHRA and CDR2 YSYEKL. V was clipped by 1 base and J by 2 bases; unmatched bases: 12. The CDR3 spells CASSQGGAGQGKPYEQYF. In nucleotides, the CDR3 is TGCGCCAGCAGCCAAGGGGGCGCCGGACAGGGGAAACCCTACGAGCAGTACTTC.

The V gene is TRBV5-6, the J gene TRBJ2-1, with TRBD2 identical over 9 bases. The germline V gene has CDR1 SGHDT and CDR2 YYEEEE. The CDR3 runs to 14 residues. The V and J ends lost 5 bases and 8 bases, in that order; junction bases with no gene match: 8. The CDR3: CASRRRGGRDEQFF. The CDR3 coding sequence is TGTGCCAGCAGGAGGCGGGGGGGCCGGGATGAGCAGTTCTTC. The entire variable domain, with the rest obtained from reference TRBV5-6 and TRBJ2-1, is as follows: DAGVTQSPTHLIKTRGQQVTLRCSPKSGHDTVSWYQQALGQGPQFIFQYYEEEERQRGNFPDRFSGHQFPNYSSELNVNALLLGDSALYLCASRRRGGRDEQFFGPGTRLTVL.

The chain recombines TRBV7-2 with TRBJ2-7; possible D gene TRBD1, 5 bases. CDR1 SGHTA and CDR2 FQGNSA come from the germline V gene. CDR3 length: 14 residues. Trimming stripped 2 bases from V and 0 bases from J, with 8 bases between. The CDR3 loop is CASSLRQLSYEQYF. The CDR3 bases are TGTGCCAGCAGCTTACGACAGCTCTCCTACGAGCAGTACTTC.

The chain recombines TRBV24-1 with TRBJ2-7; D gene ambiguous. CDR3 length equals 13 residues. Germline lookup yields CDR1 KGHDR and CDR2 SFDVKD. V was cut by 0 bases and J by 5 bases, with 7 bases left in between. CDR3 DNA: TGTGCCACCAGTGATTTGGCCGGTGACGAGCAGTACTTC. Protein sequence: CATSDLAGDEQYF.

The rearrangement joins TRBV28 to TRBJ1-1; 8 positions match TRBD1. There are 15 residues in the CDR3. Trimming took 4 bases from V and 7 from J; bases not matched to a gene: 11. CDR1 and CDR2 from the germline V gene are MDHEN and SYDVKM. The CDR3 nucleotides are TGTGCCAGCAGTTCTCCCGGGACAGGCCGAGTTGAAGCTTTCTTT. This encodes CASSSPGTGRVEAFF.

The V gene is TRBV4-2, the J gene TRBJ2-7, with TRBD1 identical over 9 bases. After removal of 8 bases from V and 4 bases from J, the junction contained 15 bases not matched to a gene. The CDR3 runs to 16 residues. Germline assignment: CDR1 LGHNA and CDR2 YNFKEQ. The CDR3 DNA reads as TGTGCCAGCGGCACCTTGCCGGGACAGGGAGATTACGAGCAGTACTTC. Translating it yields CASGTLPGQGDYEQYF.

This rearrangement joins TRBV18 to TRBJ1-6; no firm D call. This CDR3 comprises 14 residues. Per germline, CDR1 KGHSH and CDR2 LQKENI. The ends were cut back, 5 bases at V and 3 bases at J, with 8 bases in the middle. CDR3 residues: CASSTGSYNSPLHF. The CDR3 DNA reads TGTGCCAGCTCAACGGGAAGCTATAATTCACCCCTCCACTTT.

Only one count was recorded for this clone. The chain has TRBV30 and TRBJ1-3; tentative D call: TRBD1 (5 bases). This CDR3 is built from 17 residues. Looked up from germline, CDR1 is GTSNPN and CDR2 is SVGIG (reference sequence). Trimming left V 0 bases short and J 1 base short, with 16 bases between. CDR3 sequence: CAWSVRGGEPSGNTIYF. In DNA form, the CDR3 reads TGTGCCTGGAGTGTACGGGGGGGAGAGCCATCTGGAAACACCATATATTTT.

This rearrangement joins TRBV7-2 to TRBJ2-4, with 9 positions matching TRBD1. Germline CDR1 and CDR2: SGHTA and FQGNSA. The CDR3 sequence is 16 residues long. J lost 7 bases, V lost 1 base, and 8 bases had no gene match. The CDR3 sequence is CASSLGGTGFQNIQYF. CDR3 nucleotide sequence: TGTGCCAGCAGCTTAGGTGGGACAGGGTTTCAGAACATTCAGTACTTC.

This chain links TRBV4-2 with TRBJ2-3; perhaps TRBD2 as D (6 bases). Germline V gives CDR1 LGHNA, CDR2 YNFKEQ. With 0 bases removed from V and 7 bases from J, the gap between germline ends came to 20 bases. This CDR3 has 17 amino acids. The CDR3 sequence: CASSQESLGGKINTQYF. In nucleotides, the CDR3 is TGTGCCAGCAGCCAAGAGTCTTTGGGGGGAAAAATTAATACGCAGTATTTT.

The chain has TRBV18 and TRBJ1-4, with no clear D. The germline V gene encodes CDR1 KGHSH and CDR2 LQKENI. V gave up 1 base and J gave up 6 bases, with 12 bases separating them. The CDR3 is 15 residues long. The CDR3 DNA is TGTGCCAGCTCACCACTGAAGATACCGGATGAAAAACTGTTTTTT. It is translated as CASSPLKIPDEKLFF.

The rearrangement joins TRBV2 to TRBJ2-7; weak D call: TRBD1 (5 bases). The CDR3 has 13 residues. V was cut by 6 bases and J by 3 bases, with 12 bases left in between. In germline, CDR1 is SNHLY, CDR2 FYNNEI. CDR3 nucleotides: TGTGCCAGCAGCTTGGGGCCCGGCTACGAGCAGTACTTC. Residues: CASSLGPGYEQYF.